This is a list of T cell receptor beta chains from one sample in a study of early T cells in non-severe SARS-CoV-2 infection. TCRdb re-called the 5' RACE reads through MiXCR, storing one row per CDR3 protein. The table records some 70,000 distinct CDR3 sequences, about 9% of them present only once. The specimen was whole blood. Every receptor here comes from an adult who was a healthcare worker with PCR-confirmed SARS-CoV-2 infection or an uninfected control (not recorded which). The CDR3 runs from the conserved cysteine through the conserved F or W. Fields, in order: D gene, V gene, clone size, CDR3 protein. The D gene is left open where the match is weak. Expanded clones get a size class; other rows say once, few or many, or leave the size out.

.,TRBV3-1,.,CASSQVMTGRNNEQFF
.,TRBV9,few,CASRSGGINTEAFF
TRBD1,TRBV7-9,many,CASSPIRDRNEKLFF
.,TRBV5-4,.,CASSQQGKQFF
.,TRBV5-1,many,CASSLMGPSDSPLHF
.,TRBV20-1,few,CSARDSRTDYGYTF
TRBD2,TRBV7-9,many,CASSLASGTVQETQYF
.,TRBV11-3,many,CASSQRGGTDTQYF
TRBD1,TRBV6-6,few,CASSYGTGGGYTF
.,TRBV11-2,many,CASSLDETDEQFF
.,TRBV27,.,CASSLVGAMDTQYF
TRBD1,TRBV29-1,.,CSSDRNYGYTF
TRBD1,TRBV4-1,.,CASSLRDRGYEQYF
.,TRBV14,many,CASSGWEGNTEAFF
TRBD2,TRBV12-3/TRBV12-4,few,CASSFRLAGGDTQYF
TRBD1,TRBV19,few,CASRQGARETQYF
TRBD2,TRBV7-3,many,CASSLGLEADTQYF
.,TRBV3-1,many,CASSQEVVETQYF
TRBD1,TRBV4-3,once,CASSQDGQGHNEQFF
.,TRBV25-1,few,CASSEGTLNEKLFF
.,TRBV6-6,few,CASSYNPQNQPQHF
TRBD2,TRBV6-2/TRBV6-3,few,CASSFLSGRPLYNEQFF
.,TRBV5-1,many,CASSSSPRGLDTEAFF
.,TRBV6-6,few,CASSYSGTGLYEQYF
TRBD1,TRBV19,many,CASRKAGTGAADGYTF
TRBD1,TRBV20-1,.,CSARATGGGQPQHF
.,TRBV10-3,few,CAISESPGETQYF
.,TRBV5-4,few,CASSPDMTKTGDTQYF
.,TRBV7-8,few,CASSYRAHNSPLHF
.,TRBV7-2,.,CASSLASRKSSYNEQFF
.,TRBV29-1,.,CSVAFSGTETQYF
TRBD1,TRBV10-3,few,CAISEDRGNQPQHF
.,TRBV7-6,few,CASSLRALGGSYNEQFF
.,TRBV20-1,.,CSATRPRTDTQYF
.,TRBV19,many,CARRSHCYNEQFF
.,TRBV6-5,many,CASSSPLGKNIQYF
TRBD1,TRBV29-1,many,CSVETGKTYGYTF
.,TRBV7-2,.,CASSLEGDHNEQYF
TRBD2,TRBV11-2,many,CASSRVYGGAADTQYF
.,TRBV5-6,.,CASSLWGAATSTDTQYF
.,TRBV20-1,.,CSAAGSEQFF
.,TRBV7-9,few,CASSAMSLGLFF
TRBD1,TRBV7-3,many,CASSFTGQGEAFF
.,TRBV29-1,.,CSVSDTEAFF
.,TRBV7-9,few,CASSRPGPSQKDTQYF
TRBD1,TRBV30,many,CAWSHGTGTFEQFF
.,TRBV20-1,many,CSARTGVAGSDTQYF
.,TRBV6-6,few,CASRGRERDTQYF
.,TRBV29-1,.,CSVPPGGEVGGNEQFF
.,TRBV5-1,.,CASSFPERTYEQYF
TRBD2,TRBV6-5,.,CASSYVRGGNEQFF
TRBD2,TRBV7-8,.,CASSQRTRTSGNSYNEQFF